Each of the 10 T cell receptor beta chains below was sequenced from the same sample in a study of beta chain features in type 1 diabetes. Study outcomes and limitations: TCRB CDR3 length was moderately but significantly reduced in all four CD4+ subsets of Type 1 diabetes patients.

Their antigen targets remain unknown. The investigators reverse transcribed all of the isolated RNA, so they sequenced expressed TCRB transcripts. The assay was immunoSEQ multiplex PCR, and TCRdb's table has in-frame clones only and misses some. The data hold hundreds of thousands of clones, with approximately 10% observed a single time. Sequencing input: naive CD4+ T cells from blood. The receptors shown here come from a man aged 30 to 45 with type 1 diabetes.

The gene calls are TRBV25-1 and TRBJ1-6, with unresolved D. The V end lost 7 bases, the J end lost 5 bases, and 9 bases lay between the germline ends. The CDR3 runs 13 residues. Per germline, CDR1 MGHDK and CDR2 SYGVNS. The chain's CDR3 is CASMRQHNSPLHF. CDR3 nucleotide sequence: TGTGCCAGCATGAGGCAACATAATTCACCCCTCCACTTT.

There are a few counts of this clone. This rearrangement joins TRBV29-1 to TRBJ1-2; a weak D match, TRBD1 (6 bases). CDR1 is SQVTM, CDR2 ANQGSEA, per germline. The CDR3 totals 13 residues. Trimming stripped 5 bases from V and 2 bases from J, with 12 bases between. The CDR3 is CSVLNRVNYGYTF. For the CDR3, the DNA is TGCAGCGTTCTTAACAGGGTCAACTATGGCTACACCTTC.

The DNA of the CDR3 is TGTGCCAGCAGACATTGGGGGCAGGAGAAGACCCAGTACTTC. Protein product: CASRHWGQEKTQYF. The genes are TRBV5-6 and TRBJ2-5, with D perhaps TRBD1 (6 bases). The CDR3 contains 14 residues. Germline-derived CDR1 and CDR2 are SGHDT and YYEEEE. V shed 5 bases and J shed 6 bases, with 17 bases lying between them.

The rearrangement uses TRBV5-4 and TRBJ1-2; 11 bases fit TRBD1. Trimming took 4 bases from V and 7 from J; bases not matched to a gene: 3. This CDR3 is built from 13 residues. Germline-derived CDR1 and CDR2 are SGHNT and YYREEE (reference sequence). The CDR3 loop is CASSRTGGGGYTF. DNA for the CDR3: TGTGCCAGCAGCCGGACAGGGGGCGGTGGCTACACCTTC.

In DNA form, the CDR3 reads TGTGCCAGCAGCCTTAGCGGGCTCGACACAGATACGCAGTATTTT. The encoded protein is CASSLSGLDTDTQYF. The chain has TRBV7-2 and TRBJ2-3; the match to TRBD2 covers 7 bases. V was pared by 5 bases and J by 2 bases, with 7 bases of the junction left unmatched. Germline CDR1 is SGHTA and CDR2 is FQGNSA. CDR3 length equals 15 residues.

This clone came up a few times. The rearrangement joins TRBV4-2 to TRBJ2-1; D gene uncertain. The V end lost 0 bases, the J end lost 3 bases, and 12 bases lay between the germline ends. Germline CDR1 is LGHNA and CDR2 is YNFKEQ. The CDR3 sequence is 16 residues long. CDR3: CASSQDRGPIYNEQFF. The CDR3 coding sequence is TGTGCCAGCAGCCAAGACCGTGGGCCAATCTACAATGAGCAGTTCTTC.

This chain joins TRBV28 and TRBJ1-5; no clear D gene. V was shortened by 6 bases and J by 0 bases, with 12 bases between the two germline ends. Germline V lookup: CDR1 MDHEN, CDR2 SYDVKM. The CDR3 length is 15 residues. CDR3 in DNA: TGTGCCAGCAGGACCTCAGGACTTAGCAATCAGCCCCAGCATTTT. It codes for CASRTSGLSNQPQHF.

This clone was seen only a few times. J is TRBJ1-2 and V is TRBV9; TRBD1 agrees at 9 bases. The CDR3 runs 14 residues. The germline V gene has CDR1 SGDLS and CDR2 YYNGEE. V dropped 0 bases and J dropped 8; count of bases not matched to a gene: 5. The DNA for the CDR3 is TGTGCCAGCAGCGTAGCTGGGGGACAGGGAGGCTACACCTTC. This translates into CASSVAGGQGGYTF. The variable domain in full, completed from reference TRBV9 and TRBJ1-2, reads DSGVTQTPKHLITATGQRVTLRCSPRSGDLSVYWYQQSLDQGLQFLIQYYNGEERAKGNILERFSAQQFPDLHSELNLSSLELGDSALYFCASSVAGGQGGYTFGSGTRLTVV.

V and J are TRBV5-1 and TRBJ2-2; 7 nucleotides agree with TRBD1. Germline V gene data show CDR1 as SGHRS and CDR2 as YFSETQ. The CDR3 is 17 amino acids. Trimming cost V 1 base and J 1 base; bases outside gene matches: 7. The CDR3 DNA reads TGCGCCAGCAGCTTGTCCTTACAGGGGCGGAACACCGGGGAGCTGTTTTTT. It specifies CASSLSLQGRNTGELFF.

V usage is TRBV6-1 and J usage is TRBJ1-2, with D hard to call. Looked up from germline, CDR1 is MNHNS and CDR2 is SASEGT. The CDR3 length is 13 residues. The V end was cut by 8 bases, the J end by 3 bases, with 13 bases between. In nucleotides, the CDR3 is TGTGCCAGCCTTCGGGGTAGCGACTATGGCTACACCTTC. Protein sequence: CASLRGSDYGYTF.